Listed below are T cell receptor beta chains from one sample, sequenced in a study of shared clonotypes between healthy human individuals. Profiled with immunoSEQ multiplex PCR; TCRdb holds only in-frame clones, not every one. Of about 2 million clones in the sample, 85% to 95% were seen once. The sample was naive CD4+ T cells sorted from blood. The receptor source for this set is a man younger than 35 in good health. The CDR3 runs from the conserved cysteine through the conserved F or W. A D gene is named only where the DNA matches it firmly. Some rows have no size entry. The others give once, few or many, or a class for an expanded clone.

J gene: TRBJ1-2
clone size: .
V gene: TRBV6-6
D gene: .
CDR3 DNA: TGTGCCAGACCTAAATACAGGGACGACTATGGCTACACCTTC
CDR3 protein: CARPKYRDDYGYTF

J gene: TRBJ2-7
clone size: .
V gene: TRBV27
D gene: .
CDR3 DNA: TGTGCCAGCAGTTCCACCCCGCGGCAGGGCCCCTACGAGCAGTACTTC
CDR3 protein: CASSSTPRQGPYEQYF

J gene: TRBJ2-7
clone size: .
V gene: TRBV6-1
D gene: .
CDR3 DNA: TGTGCCAGTCGTAGGTTGGGAGACGAGCAGTACTTC
CDR3 protein: CASRRLGDEQYF

J gene: TRBJ2-5
clone size: many
V gene: TRBV14
D gene: .
CDR3 DNA: TGTGCCAGCAGCCCCCGTCGAGAGACCCAGTACTTC
CDR3 protein: CASSPRRETQYF

J gene: TRBJ2-5
clone size: .
V gene: TRBV7-9
D gene: TRBD1
CDR3 DNA: TGTGCCAGCAGCCACTCGGGACAGAAAGAGACCCAGTACTTC
CDR3 protein: CASSHSGQKETQYF

J gene: TRBJ1-5
clone size: .
V gene: TRBV7-6
D gene: .
CDR3 DNA: TGTGCCAGCAGCTTGTCGGGGAATCAGCCCCAGCATTTT
CDR3 protein: CASSLSGNQPQHF

J gene: TRBJ2-3
clone size: .
V gene: TRBV6-1
D gene: .
CDR3 DNA: TGTGCCAGCAGTGCTCGGGGCCCCACAGATACGCAGTATTTT
CDR3 protein: CASSARGPTDTQYF

J gene: TRBJ2-7
clone size: .
V gene: TRBV10-1
D gene: TRBD2
CDR3 DNA: TGCGCCAGCAGTGATGGTAGCGGGTACTCCTACGAGCAGTACTTC
CDR3 protein: CASSDGSGYSYEQYF

J gene: TRBJ2-7
clone size: .
V gene: TRBV6-1
D gene: .
CDR3 DNA: TGTACCTTATCTGCAGGGGTAACCTACGAGCAGTACTTC
CDR3 protein: CTLSAGVTYEQYF

J gene: TRBJ1-2
clone size: once
V gene: TRBV6-1
D gene: TRBD1
CDR3 DNA: TGTGCCAGCAGTGACCGGGACAGGGGGCTTGGTAAGGGCTACACCTTC
CDR3 protein: CASSDRDRGLGKGYTF

J gene: TRBJ1-3
clone size: .
V gene: TRBV10-3
D gene: .
CDR3 DNA: TGTGCCATCAGTGAGTCGAAGGCAAGGTGGGACACCATATATTTT
CDR3 protein: CAISESKARWDTIYF

J gene: TRBJ1-1
clone size: .
V gene: TRBV28
D gene: .
CDR3 DNA: TGTGCCAGCAGTTTAGGGCTTGGGAAGGGGGACACTGAAGCTTTCTTT
CDR3 protein: CASSLGLGKGDTEAFF

J gene: TRBJ2-1
clone size: .
V gene: TRBV5-6
D gene: .
CDR3 DNA: TGTGCCAGCAGCTCGACAAGCGATGAGCAGTTCTTC
CDR3 protein: CASSSTSDEQFF

J gene: TRBJ1-2
clone size: .
V gene: TRBV28
D gene: .
CDR3 DNA: TGTGCCAGCAGTTTTTCGGCATCAGGGGACTATGGCTACACCTTC
CDR3 protein: CASSFSASGDYGYTF

J gene: TRBJ1-5
clone size: .
V gene: TRBV6-1
D gene: .
CDR3 DNA: TGTGCCAGCAGTCCAGCTAGCAATCAGCCCCAGCATTTT
CDR3 protein: CASSPASNQPQHF

J gene: TRBJ2-7
clone size: .
V gene: TRBV29-1
D gene: .
CDR3 DNA: TGCAGCGTCAAAGGGGACACTTTAGGGAACGAGCAGTACTTC
CDR3 protein: CSVKGDTLGNEQYF

J gene: TRBJ1-5
clone size: few
V gene: TRBV7-6
D gene: TRBD1
CDR3 DNA: TGTGCCAGCAGCCCCGCCGCAGGGGGCGGTCAGCCCCAGCATTTT
CDR3 protein: CASSPAAGGGQPQHF

J gene: TRBJ1-5
clone size: .
V gene: TRBV5-8
D gene: TRBD1
CDR3 DNA: TGTGCCAGCAGCTGGGGACAGGGTGGCAATCAGCCCCAGCATTTT
CDR3 protein: CASSWGQGGNQPQHF

J gene: TRBJ2-3
clone size: .
V gene: TRBV20-1
D gene: .
CDR3 DNA: TGCAGTGCAGACAGAAATACGCAGTATTTT
CDR3 protein: CSADRNTQYF

J gene: TRBJ2-7
clone size: .
V gene: TRBV6-6
D gene: TRBD2
CDR3 DNA: TGTGCCAGCCGACCGGGGGGAGATCCCTACGAGCAGTACTTC
CDR3 protein: CASRPGGDPYEQYF

J gene: TRBJ2-3
clone size: .
V gene: TRBV7-9
D gene: .
CDR3 DNA: TGTGCCAGCAGCCCAGGGGAGACACCTCAAGATACGCAGTATTTT
CDR3 protein: CASSPGETPQDTQYF

J gene: TRBJ1-5
clone size: once
V gene: TRBV28
D gene: .
CDR3 DNA: TGTGCCAGCAAGGACCCGTCTAATCAGCCCCAGCATTTT
CDR3 protein: CASKDPSNQPQHF

J gene: TRBJ1-4
clone size: .
V gene: TRBV5-1
D gene: .
CDR3 DNA: TGCGCCAGCAGCTTGGGAAACGGAAGAAATGAAAAACTGTTTTTT
CDR3 protein: CASSLGNGRNEKLFF

J gene: TRBJ2-1
clone size: .
V gene: TRBV7-8
D gene: .
CDR3 DNA: TGTGCCAGCAGCCCCCGGGACACCGCGAGCAATGAGCAGTTCTTC
CDR3 protein: CASSPRDTASNEQFF

J gene: TRBJ1-4
clone size: once
V gene: TRBV6-5
D gene: .
CDR3 DNA: TGTGCCAGCAGTTACTCGATGTCAGGGTACCAAGAAAAACTGTTTTTT
CDR3 protein: CASSYSMSGYQEKLFF

J gene: TRBJ1-3
clone size: few
V gene: TRBV10-1
D gene: TRBD1
CDR3 DNA: TGCGCCAGCAGTGAGCCGACAGGGGGCAAGGGAAACACCATATATTTT
CDR3 protein: CASSEPTGGKGNTIYF

J gene: TRBJ2-7
clone size: .
V gene: TRBV5-1
D gene: .
CDR3 DNA: TGCGCCAGCAGGATAACGACAGCGTCCTACGAGCAGTACTTC
CDR3 protein: CASRITTASYEQYF

J gene: TRBJ2-1
clone size: .
V gene: TRBV7-9
D gene: TRBD1
CDR3 DNA: TGTGCCAGCAGCACGCAGAAGGGGGCTAAGAATGAGCAGTTCTTC
CDR3 protein: CASSTQKGAKNEQFF